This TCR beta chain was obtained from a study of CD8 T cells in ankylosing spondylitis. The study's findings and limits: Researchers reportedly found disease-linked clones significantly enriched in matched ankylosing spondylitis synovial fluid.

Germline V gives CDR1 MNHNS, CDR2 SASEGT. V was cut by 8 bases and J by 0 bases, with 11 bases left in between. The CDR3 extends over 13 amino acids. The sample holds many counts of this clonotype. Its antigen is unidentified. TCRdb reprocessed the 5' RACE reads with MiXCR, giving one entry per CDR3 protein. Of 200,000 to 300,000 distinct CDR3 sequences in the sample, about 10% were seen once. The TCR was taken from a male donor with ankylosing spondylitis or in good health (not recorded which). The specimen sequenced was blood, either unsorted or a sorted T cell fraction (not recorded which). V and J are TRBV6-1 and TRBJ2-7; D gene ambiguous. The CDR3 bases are TGTGCCAGCCGCGGCAAGGGCTCCTACGAGCAGTACTTC. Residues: CASRGKGSYEQYF.